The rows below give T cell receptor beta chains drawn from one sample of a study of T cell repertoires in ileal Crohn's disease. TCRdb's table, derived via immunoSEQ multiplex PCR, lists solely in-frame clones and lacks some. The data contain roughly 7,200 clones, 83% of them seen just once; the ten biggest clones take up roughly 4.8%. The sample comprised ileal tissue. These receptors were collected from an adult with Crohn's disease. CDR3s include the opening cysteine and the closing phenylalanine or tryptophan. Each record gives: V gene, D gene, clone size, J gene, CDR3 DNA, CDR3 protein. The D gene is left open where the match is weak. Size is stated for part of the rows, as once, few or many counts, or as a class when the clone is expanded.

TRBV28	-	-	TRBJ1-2	TGTGCCAGCAGTTTATCGCCCCCCGGAGGGCTACGCGGCTACACCTTC	CASSLSPPGGLRGYTF
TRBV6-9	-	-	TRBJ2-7	TGTGCCAGCAGCCCCTCCGGGGGTCACGAGCAGTACTTC	CASSPSGGHEQYF
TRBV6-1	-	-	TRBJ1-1	TGTGCCAGCAGTCAAGAGGGGGTGGGTGGAACTGAAGCTTTCTTT	CASSQEGVGGTEAFF
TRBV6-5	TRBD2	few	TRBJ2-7	TGTGCCAGCAATCCGGCTAGCGGGGCGTACGAGCAGTACTTC	CASNPASGAYEQYF
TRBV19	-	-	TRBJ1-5	TGTGCCAGTAGTCCTCGTAGGGGTGGAGATCAGCCCCAGCATTTT	CASSPRRGGDQPQHF
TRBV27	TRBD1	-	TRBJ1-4	TGTGCCAGCAGGACGACAGGGCCAGGGGGAAAACTGTTTTTT	CASRTTGPGGKLFF
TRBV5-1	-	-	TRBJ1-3	TGCGCCAGCAGGGCAGGGGTCGGAAACACCATATATTTT	CASRAGVGNTIYF
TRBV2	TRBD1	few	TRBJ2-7	TGTGCCAGCAGTGAAGTTTCGGTAGGGACAGGCCCGTACGAGCAGTACTTC	CASSEVSVGTGPYEQYF
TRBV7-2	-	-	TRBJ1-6	TGTGCCAGCAGCAAGGGAGGTGTTTCACCCCTCCACTTT	CASSKGGVSPLHF
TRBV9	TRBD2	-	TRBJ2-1	TGTGCCAGCAGCGTAGAGGCGGGGGGGTACAATGAGCAGTTCTTC	CASSVEAGGYNEQFF
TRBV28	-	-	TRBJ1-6	TGTGCCAGCAGTAGACAGGTTGGGGGAAATTCACCCCTCCACTTT	CASSRQVGGNSPLHF
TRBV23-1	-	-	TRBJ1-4	TGCGCCAGCAGTCACTCCCGGGGAGGGGGTGAAAAACTGTTTTTT	CASSHSRGGGEKLFF
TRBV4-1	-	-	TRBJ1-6	TGCGCCAGCAGCCAAGATAGGGGGGGTTCACCCCTCCACTTT	CASSQDRGGSPLHF
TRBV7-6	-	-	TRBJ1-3	TGTGCCAGCAGCCGTGGGGCAGGGGTTGGAAACACCATATATTTT	CASSRGAGVGNTIYF
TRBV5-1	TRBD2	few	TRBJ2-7	TGCGCCAGCAGCTCCCGGACTAGCGGGAGGTACGAGCAGTACTTC	CASSSRTSGRYEQYF
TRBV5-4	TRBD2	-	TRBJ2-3	TGTGCCAGCAGCTTGGCCGGGGCGGGAGGTCGTGATACGCAGTATTTT	CASSLAGAGGRDTQYF